This T cell receptor beta chain was captured in a study of T-cell reconstitution after alpha-beta-depleted transplantation in children. Germline lookup yields CDR1 SQVTM and CDR2 ANQGSEA. Unmatched junction bases numbered 2, after V lost 1 base and J lost 4 bases. This CDR3 has 14 residues. This sample's TCRbeta library carried unique molecular identifier barcodes. TCRdb called the PCR reads again in MiXCR, with one record for every CDR3 protein. The sample lists around 600,000 distinct CDR3 sequences, roughly 10% occurring once. The V gene is TRBV29-1, the J gene TRBJ2-2, with 8 bases fitting TRBD2. The origin of this receptor is a human donor who donated a stem cell graft to a child with acute myeloid leukemia. The starting material was PBMCs from the stem cell graft donor, obtained from the stem cell graft. The chain's CDR3 is CSVEGGLVTGELFF. The CDR3 DNA reads as TGCAGCGTTGAAGGGGGACTAGTCACCGGGGAGCTGTTTTTT.